The sequence of this TCR beta chain was determined in a study of identical twins. Whole-study findings and limits: Some out-of-frame alpha sequences were shared by twins, and these showed excess low generation probability.

This clonotype has at least ten counts. Antigen unknown. V lost 7 bases and J lost 2, with 12 bases in between. CDR3 size: 14 residues. Healthy Caucasians alone served as donors. Template switching introduced a universal primer site, and the cDNA bore unique molecular identifiers. TCRdb called the 5' RACE reads again in MiXCR, with one record for every CDR3 protein. The top ten hold more than 5% of the sample, which has fewer than 250,000 distinct CDR3 sequences, 6.5% to 9% seen once. This same sample was also part of a study on yellow fever vaccine responses in identical twins.

The clonotype was recovered from a woman in her late teens or twenties in good health. The sequenced sample was CD8+ T cells sorted from blood. The chain joins TRBV12-3 or TRBV12-4 to TRBJ2-1; D is ambiguous. CDR3 nucleotides: TGTGCCAGCACCACGTCAGGCCCCTACAATGAGCAGTTCTTC. It specifies CASTTSGPYNEQFF.